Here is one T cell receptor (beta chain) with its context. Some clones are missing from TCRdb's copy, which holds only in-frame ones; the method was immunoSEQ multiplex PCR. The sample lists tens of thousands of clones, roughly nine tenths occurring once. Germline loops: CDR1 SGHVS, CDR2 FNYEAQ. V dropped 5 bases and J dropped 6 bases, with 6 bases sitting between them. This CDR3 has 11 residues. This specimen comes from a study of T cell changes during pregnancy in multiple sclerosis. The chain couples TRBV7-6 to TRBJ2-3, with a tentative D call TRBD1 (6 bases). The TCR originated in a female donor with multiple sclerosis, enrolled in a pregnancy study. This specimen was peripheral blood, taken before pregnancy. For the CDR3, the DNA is TGTGCCAGCAGCCAGGGGGATACGCAGTATTTT. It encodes CASSQGDTQYF.